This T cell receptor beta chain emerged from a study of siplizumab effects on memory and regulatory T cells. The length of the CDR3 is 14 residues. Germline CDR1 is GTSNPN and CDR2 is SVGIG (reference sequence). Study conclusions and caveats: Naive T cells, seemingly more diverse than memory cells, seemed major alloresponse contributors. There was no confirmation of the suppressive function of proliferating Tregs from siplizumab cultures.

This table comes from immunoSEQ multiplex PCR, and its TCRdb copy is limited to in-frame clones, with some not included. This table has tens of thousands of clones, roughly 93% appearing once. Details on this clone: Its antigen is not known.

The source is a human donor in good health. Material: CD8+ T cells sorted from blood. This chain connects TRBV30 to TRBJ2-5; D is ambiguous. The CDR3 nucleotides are TGTGCAGTTGGACCAGAAGACTACCAAGAGACCCAGTACTTC. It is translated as CAVGPEDYQETQYF.